These T cell receptor beta chains were read from a single sample in a study of a mutant IDH1 vaccine in newly diagnosed glioma. These TCRs are of unknown antigen specificity. Sequencing was performed with immunoSEQ multiplex PCR; in TCRdb, only in-frame clones are kept and a portion is missing. The top ten clones hold about 3.8% of a sample with tens of thousands of clones, under 85% of them seen once. The sample here was PBMCs, taken from a glioma patient whose treatment included an IDH1 peptide vaccine. The receptors here all came from a man in his thirties or forties with glioma. CDR3s include the opening cysteine and the closing phenylalanine or tryptophan. D genes are given only for firm matches. Where a row states a size, it is once, few, many or the class of an expanded clone; other rows omit it.

CDR3nt,CDR3aa,j_gene,abundance,d_gene,v_gene
TGTGCCACCGGGGATGATTGGAAGGGGGCAAGGGAGACCCAGTACTTC,CATGDDWKGARETQYF,TRBJ2-5,NA,TRBD1,TRBV6-6
TGCAGCGTTGAAGGGGGGACAACCCTTCAAGAGACCCAGTACTTC,CSVEGGTTLQETQYF,TRBJ2-5,NA,NA,TRBV29-1
TGTGCCAGCAGCTTAGTAGTAGGGGCAGGATCACCCCTCCACTTT,CASSLVVGAGSPLHF,TRBJ1-6,NA,NA,TRBV7-8
TGTGCCAGTAGTCGACTAGCGGGGTACGAGCAGTACTTC,CASSRLAGYEQYF,TRBJ2-7,NA,TRBD2,TRBV19
TGTGCCAGCAGACCAGCCCGGGCAGGGCAGCCCCAGCATTTT,CASRPARAGQPQHF,TRBJ1-5,NA,NA,TRBV6-5
TGTGCCAGCAGCTCGCGGGTTTGGTGCACAGATACGCAGTATTTT,CASSSRVWCTDTQYF,TRBJ2-3,NA,NA,TRBV11-3
TGTGCCAGCAGCTTTGTTGGGGCCAGAGAGACCCAGTACTTC,CASSFVGARETQYF,TRBJ2-5,NA,NA,TRBV7-6
TGTGCCAGCAGTTCCACTCCAGGCGGGGCCGGGGAGCTGTTTTTT,CASSSTPGGAGELFF,TRBJ2-2,NA,NA,TRBV6-5
TGTGCCAGCGGAGATATGACAGGGGGCTACAATCAGCCCCAGCATTTT,CASGDMTGGYNQPQHF,TRBJ1-5,NA,TRBD1,TRBV27
TGTGCCAGCAGTCTCTTTATCAATCAGCCCCAGCATTTT,CASSLFINQPQHF,TRBJ1-5,NA,NA,TRBV2
TGTGCGAGCATTACCCCAGGGGACGGCGGGGAGCTGTTTTTT,CASITPGDGGELFF,TRBJ2-2,NA,NA,TRBV28
TGTGCCAGCACTGGGGCCAGACTTGAAGATACGCAGTATTTT,CASTGARLEDTQYF,TRBJ2-3,NA,NA,TRBV5-4
TGTGCCAGCAGCCCCCCTCCCAACTATGGCTACACCTTC,CASSPPPNYGYTF,TRBJ1-2,NA,NA,TRBV7-9
TGTGCCAGCAGCTTAGGTAGCGGGCCCACAGATACGCAGTATTTT,CASSLGSGPTDTQYF,TRBJ2-3,once,TRBD2,TRBV7-2
TGTGCCAGCAGCTTGGCCCCTAGGACAGGGGAAGGCTACACCTTC,CASSLAPRTGEGYTF,TRBJ1-2,few,TRBD1,TRBV5-4
TGTGCCAGCAGCAACACCGGGAGCAATCAGCCCCAGCATTTT,CASSNTGSNQPQHF,TRBJ1-5,NA,NA,TRBV9
TGCGCCAGCAGCCGGCCGACTAGCGGGAGGCCTTACAATGAGCAGTTCTTC,CASSRPTSGRPYNEQFF,TRBJ2-1,NA,TRBD2,TRBV4-1
TGTGCCAGCAGCCAAGGGGGTTGGGGCACTGAAGCTTTCTTT,CASSQGGWGTEAFF,TRBJ1-1,NA,NA,TRBV14
TGTGCCAGCAGCCAGACAGGTTTTAGCAATCAGCCCCAGCATTTT,CASSQTGFSNQPQHF,TRBJ1-5,NA,NA,TRBV28
TGTGCCAGCTCACCCGGCCTTGTGGGGATCCGGTCTAGTTCCTACAATGAGCAGTTCTTC,CASSPGLVGIRSSSYNEQFF,TRBJ2-1,NA,NA,TRBV18
TGTGCCAGCAGCCCCCCCCTGGGGACTACCCCACTACTAGAGCAGTTCTTC,CASSPPLGTTPLLEQFF,TRBJ2-1,once,TRBD2,TRBV14
TGTGCCAGCAGCGCAGGAGATGAAAAACTGTTTTTT,CASSAGDEKLFF,TRBJ1-4,few,NA,TRBV7-9
TGCAGCGTTGGACAGGGGGTTTATGGCTACACCTTC,CSVGQGVYGYTF,TRBJ1-2,NA,TRBD1,TRBV29-1
TGTGCCAGCAGTGAACGGGACGGCTTATCCTACTATGGCTACACCTTC,CASSERDGLSYYGYTF,TRBJ1-2,NA,NA,TRBV2
TGCGCCAGCAGCCGAGCATCTCCGGGCCTCGGGGACTCACCCCTCCACTTT,CASSRASPGLGDSPLHF,TRBJ1-6,NA,NA,TRBV4-1
TGTGCCAGCAGCTTCCGGGGTGTCGGTGAGCAGTTCTTC,CASSFRGVGEQFF,TRBJ2-1,NA,NA,TRBV5-6
TGTGCCAGCAGCGTACGTCTCCAAGCGGCCAACACCGGGGAGCTGTTTTTT,CASSVRLQAANTGELFF,TRBJ2-2,once,NA,TRBV9
TGTGCCAGCAGCTTAAGGCCAGGGGTCTATGGCTACACCTTC,CASSLRPGVYGYTF,TRBJ1-2,once,NA,TRBV7-2
TGTGCCAGCAGCTTGGACCTTTACAGGGGTGCCTACGAGCAGTACTTC,CASSLDLYRGAYEQYF,TRBJ2-7,NA,TRBD1,TRBV7-9
TGTGCCAGCAGGGACAGCATGAACACTGAAGCTTTCTTT,CASRDSMNTEAFF,TRBJ1-1,NA,NA,TRBV28
TGTGCCAGCAGCTTGGGGGGATACAGAACTAATGAAAAACTGTTTTTT,CASSLGGYRTNEKLFF,TRBJ1-4,NA,NA,TRBV5-4
TGTGCCAGCAGCCCGACTAGCGGGAGCACAGATACGCAGTATTTT,CASSPTSGSTDTQYF,TRBJ2-3,NA,TRBD2,TRBV7-9
TGTGCCAGCAGCTTAGGCGGAGTGGGGGCTGGACAAGAGACCCAGTACTTC,CASSLGGVGAGQETQYF,TRBJ2-5,NA,NA,TRBV7-2
TGTGCCAGCAGTGAACGGCTGGATTCACCCCTCCACTTT,CASSERLDSPLHF,TRBJ1-6,NA,NA,TRBV6-1
TGTGCCAGCAGATATAGACAGGGATACACTGAAGCTTTCTTT,CASRYRQGYTEAFF,TRBJ1-1,NA,TRBD1,TRBV6-1
TGTGCCAGCAGGCCAGCGGGGGAAAAACTGTTTTTT,CASRPAGEKLFF,TRBJ1-4,NA,NA,TRBV28
TGTGCCAGCAGTTTACTGAGGGCAACTAACTATGGCTACACCTTC,CASSLLRATNYGYTF,TRBJ1-2,once,NA,TRBV28
TGTGCCAGCAGCCTAGACAACAGGGGAGGAGAAGGCTACACCTTC,CASSLDNRGGEGYTF,TRBJ1-2,NA,TRBD1,TRBV28
TGTGCCAGCAGCTCGGGACTCCGTCGAACTTACAATGAGCAGTTCTTC,CASSSGLRRTYNEQFF,TRBJ2-1,once,NA,TRBV5-4
TGTGCCAGCAGTTTTAAAAGCGGGGGTACCTCCTACAATGAGCAGTTCTTC,CASSFKSGGTSYNEQFF,TRBJ2-1,few,TRBD2,TRBV27
TGCGCCAGCACCCTCCGTCGGCAGGGGGATGACACCGGGGAGCTGTTTTTT,CASTLRRQGDDTGELFF,TRBJ2-2,NA,TRBD1,TRBV10-2
TGCGCCAGCACCGAGGGGGCTGGAAACACCATATATTTT,CASTEGAGNTIYF,TRBJ1-3,NA,NA,TRBV5-1
TGTGCCAGCAGCTTAATAGGGGCGGGAAACACCATATATTTT,CASSLIGAGNTIYF,TRBJ1-3,once,NA,TRBV7-2
TGTGCCAGCAGTTTCCTTGACAGGGTTTCCTACGAGCAGTACTTC,CASSFLDRVSYEQYF,TRBJ2-7,NA,TRBD1,TRBV27
TGCGCCAGCAGCCACCCCCTAAGCGGGGTCTACAATGAGCAGTTCTTC,CASSHPLSGVYNEQFF,TRBJ2-1,NA,TRBD2,TRBV4-3
TGTGCCTGGATAATGGGGGGCGAATTCGCTGGGGCCAACGTCCTGACTTTC,CAWIMGGEFAGANVLTF,TRBJ2-6,NA,NA,TRBV30
TGTGCCAGCAGCTTGGGTTTGGACAGGGCGTTCTACGAGCAGTACTTC,CASSLGLDRAFYEQYF,TRBJ2-7,once,TRBD1,TRBV5-4
TGTGCCAGCAGCCCGTATAGCGGGGGCACGGCCAACGTCCTGACTTTC,CASSPYSGGTANVLTF,TRBJ2-6,NA,TRBD2,TRBV7-9
TGTGCCAGCAGTCTCTTTTCCGGGGAGCTGTTTTTT,CASSLFSGELFF,TRBJ2-2,NA,NA,TRBV7-8
TGTGCCAGCAACACACTCGTGGAAGAGAGCTCCTACGAGCAGTACTTC,CASNTLVEESSYEQYF,TRBJ2-7,NA,NA,TRBV28
TGTGCCAGCCTTGCCCCGCGGGGCCCCACAGATACGCAGTATTTT,CASLAPRGPTDTQYF,TRBJ2-3,NA,NA,TRBV7-9
TGTGCCAGCAGCTTGAGGTCGGCCAACTCTGGAAACACCATATATTTT,CASSLRSANSGNTIYF,TRBJ1-3,NA,NA,TRBV5-8
TGTGCCAGCAGCTTAGTTCGGGGTCTTCAAGAGACCCAGTACTTC,CASSLVRGLQETQYF,TRBJ2-5,NA,NA,TRBV7-9
TGTGCCAGCAGGAGGGTTTTCGGGGGGGGCCCGCAGTATTTT,CASRRVFGGGPQYF,TRBJ2-3,NA,TRBD2,TRBV6-5